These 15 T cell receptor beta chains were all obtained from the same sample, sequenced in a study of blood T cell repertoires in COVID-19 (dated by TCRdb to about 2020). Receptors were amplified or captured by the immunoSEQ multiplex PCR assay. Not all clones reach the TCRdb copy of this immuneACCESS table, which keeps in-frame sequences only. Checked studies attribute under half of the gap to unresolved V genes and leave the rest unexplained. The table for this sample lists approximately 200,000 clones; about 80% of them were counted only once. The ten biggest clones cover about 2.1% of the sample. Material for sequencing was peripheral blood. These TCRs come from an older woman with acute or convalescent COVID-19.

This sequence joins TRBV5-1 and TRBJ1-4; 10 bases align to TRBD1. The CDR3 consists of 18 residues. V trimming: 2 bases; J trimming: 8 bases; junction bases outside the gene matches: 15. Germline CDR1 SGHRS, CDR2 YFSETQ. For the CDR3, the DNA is TGCGCCAGCAGCTTAACATCCACTCTACGGGACAGGGGCGAAAAACTGTTTTTT. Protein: CASSLTSTLRDRGEKLFF.

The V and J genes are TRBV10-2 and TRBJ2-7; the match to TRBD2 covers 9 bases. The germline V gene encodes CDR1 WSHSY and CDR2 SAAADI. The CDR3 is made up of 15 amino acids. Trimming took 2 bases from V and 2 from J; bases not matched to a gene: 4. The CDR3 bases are TGCGCCAGCAGTGAGATGGCTAGCGGGGCCTACGAGCAGTACTTC. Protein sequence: CASSEMASGAYEQYF.

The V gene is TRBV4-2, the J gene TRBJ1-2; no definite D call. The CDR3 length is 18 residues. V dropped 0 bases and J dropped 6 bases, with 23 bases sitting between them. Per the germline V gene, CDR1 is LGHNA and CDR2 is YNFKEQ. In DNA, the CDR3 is TGTGCCAGCAGCCAAGACCCAACAGACCTATTTTTTACTCATGGCTACACCTTC. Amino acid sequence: CASSQDPTDLFFTHGYTF.

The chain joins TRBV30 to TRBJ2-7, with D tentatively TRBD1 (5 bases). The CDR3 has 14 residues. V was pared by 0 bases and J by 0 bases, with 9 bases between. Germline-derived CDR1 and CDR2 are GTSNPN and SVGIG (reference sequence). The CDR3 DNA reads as TGTGCCTGGAGTGTACCAGGGTTCTCCTACGAGCAGTACTTC. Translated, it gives CAWSVPGFSYEQYF.

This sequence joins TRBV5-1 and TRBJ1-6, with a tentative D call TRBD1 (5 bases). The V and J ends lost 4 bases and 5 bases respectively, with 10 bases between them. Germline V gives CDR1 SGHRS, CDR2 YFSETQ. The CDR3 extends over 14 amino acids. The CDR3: CASSPGTNNSPLHF. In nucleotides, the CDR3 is TGCGCCAGCAGCCCCGGGACTAATAATTCACCCCTCCACTTT.

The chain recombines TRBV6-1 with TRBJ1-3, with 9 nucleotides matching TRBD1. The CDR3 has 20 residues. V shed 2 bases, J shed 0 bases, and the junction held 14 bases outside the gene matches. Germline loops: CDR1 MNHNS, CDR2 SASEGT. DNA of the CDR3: TGTGCCAGCAGTGAATACTATATTGGACAGGGGCTAAACTCTGGAAACACCATATATTTT. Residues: CASSEYYIGQGLNSGNTIYF.

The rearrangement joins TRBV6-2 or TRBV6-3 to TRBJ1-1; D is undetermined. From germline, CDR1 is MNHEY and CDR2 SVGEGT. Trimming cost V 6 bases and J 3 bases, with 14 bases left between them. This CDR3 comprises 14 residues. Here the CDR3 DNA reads TGTGCCAGCAGCGCCCCCCTACTGGACACTGAAGCTTTCTTT. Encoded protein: CASSAPLLDTEAFF.

The CDR3 spells CASSSITGGITEAFF. The CDR3, as DNA: TGCGCCAGCAGCTCCATTACAGGGGGAATCACTGAAGCTTTCTTT. This chain links TRBV5-1 with TRBJ1-1; 8 bases are shared with TRBD1. Germline CDR1 and CDR2: SGHRS and YFSETQ. With V trimmed by 3 bases and J by 4 bases, 8 bases remained unmatched. The CDR3 spans 15 residues.

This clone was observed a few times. CDR3 DNA sequence: TGTGCCAGCAGCTTAGCGTCGGGCAGGGGAGAGACCCAGTACTTC. As protein: CASSLASGRGETQYF. The chain links TRBV7-9 to TRBJ2-5, with a possible D match to TRBD1 (6 bases). CDR3 length: 15 amino acids. The V end lost 0 bases, the J end lost 4 bases, and 12 bases lay between the germline ends. Germline lookup yields CDR1 SEHNR and CDR2 FQNEAQ (reference sequence).

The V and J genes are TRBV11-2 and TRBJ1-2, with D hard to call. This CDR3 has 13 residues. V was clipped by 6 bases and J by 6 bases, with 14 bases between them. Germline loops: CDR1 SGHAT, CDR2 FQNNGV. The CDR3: CASRASGIHGYTF. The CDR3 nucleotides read TGTGCCAGCAGGGCTTCGGGGATACATGGCTACACCTTC. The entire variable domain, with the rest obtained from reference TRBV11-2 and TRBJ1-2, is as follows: EAGVAQSPRYKIIEKRQSVAFWCNPISGHATLYWYQQILGQGPKLLIQFQNNGVVDDSQLPKDRFSAERLKGVDSTLKIQPAKLEDSAVYLCASRASGIHGYTFGSGTRLTVV.

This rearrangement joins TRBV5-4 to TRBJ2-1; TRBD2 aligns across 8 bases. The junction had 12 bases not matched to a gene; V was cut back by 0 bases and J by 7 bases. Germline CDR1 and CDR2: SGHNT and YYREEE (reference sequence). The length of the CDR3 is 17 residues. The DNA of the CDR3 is TGTGCCAGCAGCTTGGCAAGCGGGGGACGCTTTTATAATGAGCAGTTCTTC. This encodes CASSLASGGRFYNEQFF.

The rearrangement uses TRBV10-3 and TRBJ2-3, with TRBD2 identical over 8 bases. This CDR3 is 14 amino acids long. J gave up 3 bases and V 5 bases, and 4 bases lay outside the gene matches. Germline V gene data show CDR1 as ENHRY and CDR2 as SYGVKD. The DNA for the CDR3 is TGTGCCATCAGTCGGGGGGGCCTAACAGATACGCAGTATTTT. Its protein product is CAISRGGLTDTQYF.

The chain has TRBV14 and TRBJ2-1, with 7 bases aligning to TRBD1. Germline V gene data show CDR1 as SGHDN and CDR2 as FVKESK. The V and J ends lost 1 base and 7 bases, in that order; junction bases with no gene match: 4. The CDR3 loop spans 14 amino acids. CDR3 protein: CASSQGDRVNEQFF. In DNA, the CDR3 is TGTGCCAGCAGCCAAGGCGACAGGGTTAATGAGCAGTTCTTC. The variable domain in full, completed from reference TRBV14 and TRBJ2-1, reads EAGVTQFPSHSVIEKGQTVTLRCDPISGHDNLYWYRRVMGKEIKFLLHFVKESKQDESGMPNNRFLAERTGGTYSTLKVQPAELEDSGVYFCASSQGDRVNEQFFGPGTRLTVL.

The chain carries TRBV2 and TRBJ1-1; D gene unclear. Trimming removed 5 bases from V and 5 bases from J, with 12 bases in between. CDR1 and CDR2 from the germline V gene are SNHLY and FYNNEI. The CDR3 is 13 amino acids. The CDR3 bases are TGTGCCAGCAGTTTGGGCCGGCAAACTGAAGCTTTCTTT. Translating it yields CASSLGRQTEAFF.

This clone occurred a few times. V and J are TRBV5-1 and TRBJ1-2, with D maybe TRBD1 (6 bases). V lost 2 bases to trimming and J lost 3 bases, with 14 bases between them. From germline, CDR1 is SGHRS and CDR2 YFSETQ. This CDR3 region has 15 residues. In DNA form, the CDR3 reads TGCGCCAGCAGCTTCGACTCCGGACAGCACTATGGCTACACCTTC. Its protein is CASSFDSGQHYGYTF.